This TCR beta chain was obtained from a study of T cell responses to AZD1222 COVID-19 vaccine. Regarding this clone: Its antigen is as yet unknown.

Data came from immunoSEQ multiplex PCR; TCRdb stores just in-frame clones and leaves some out. There are 150,000 or so clones in the sample; around nine tenths occur only once, and roughly 5.1% lies in the top ten. The CDR3 is 13 residues long. V lost 2 bases to trimming and J lost 9 bases, with 10 bases between them. Germline V gene lookup returns CDR1 MNHEY and CDR2 SVGAGI. Study conclusions and caveats: Spike-wide vaccine-associated CD4 TCRs dominated at 160-218 and 743-854. As reported, nearly half of all spike-specific TCRs target variant regions that are unmutated.

The TCR originated in an adult in good health. The chain joins TRBV6-5 to TRBJ2-2; D is perhaps TRBD2 (6 bases). Sequenced material: peripheral blood, taken on day 0 of AZD1222 vaccination. CDR3 nucleotides: TGTGCCAGCAGTTACGGCGGGGCGCGGGAGCTGTTTTTT. Translated: CASSYGGARELFF.